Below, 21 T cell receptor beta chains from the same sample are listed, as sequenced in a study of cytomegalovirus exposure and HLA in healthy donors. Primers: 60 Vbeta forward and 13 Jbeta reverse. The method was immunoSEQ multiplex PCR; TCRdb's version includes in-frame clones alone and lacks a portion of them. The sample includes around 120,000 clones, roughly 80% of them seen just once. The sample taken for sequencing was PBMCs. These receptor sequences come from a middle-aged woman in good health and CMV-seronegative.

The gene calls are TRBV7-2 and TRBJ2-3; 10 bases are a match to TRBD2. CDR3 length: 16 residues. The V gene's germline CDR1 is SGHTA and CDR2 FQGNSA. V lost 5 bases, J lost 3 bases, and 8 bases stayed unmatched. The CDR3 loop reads CASSQKRGGVTDTQYF. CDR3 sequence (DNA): TGTGCCAGCAGCCAGAAGCGGGGGGGAGTAACAGATACGCAGTATTTT.

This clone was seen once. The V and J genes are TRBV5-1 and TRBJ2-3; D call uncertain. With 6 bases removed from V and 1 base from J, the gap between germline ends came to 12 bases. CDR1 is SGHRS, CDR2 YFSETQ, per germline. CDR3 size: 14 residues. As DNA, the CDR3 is TGCGCCAGCACCCGTCGGGTTGGCACAGATACGCAGTATTTT. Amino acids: CASTRRVGTDTQYF. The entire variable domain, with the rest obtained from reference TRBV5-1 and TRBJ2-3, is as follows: KAGVTQTPRYLIKTRGQQVTLSCSPISGHRSVSWYQQTPGQGLQFLFEYFSETQRNKGNFPGRFSGRQFSNSRSEMNVSTLELGDSALYLCASTRRVGTDTQYFGPGTRLTVL.

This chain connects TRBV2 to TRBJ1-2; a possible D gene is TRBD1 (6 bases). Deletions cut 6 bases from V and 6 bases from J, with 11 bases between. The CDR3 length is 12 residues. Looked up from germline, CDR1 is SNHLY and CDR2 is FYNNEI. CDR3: CASRSQGDGYTF. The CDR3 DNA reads TGTGCCAGCAGGTCACAGGGCGATGGCTACACCTTC.

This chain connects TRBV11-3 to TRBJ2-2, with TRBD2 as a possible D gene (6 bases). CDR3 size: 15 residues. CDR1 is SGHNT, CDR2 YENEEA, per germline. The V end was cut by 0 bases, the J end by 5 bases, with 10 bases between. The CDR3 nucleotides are TGTGCCAGCAGCTTAGATCTGGGGGGAACCGGGGAGCTGTTTTTT. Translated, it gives CASSLDLGGTGELFF.

The CDR3 sequence: CSVMGLAGTEAFF. The CDR3 nucleotides are TGCAGCGTCATGGGCTTGGCGGGGACTGAAGCTTTCTTT. The chain has TRBV29-1 and TRBJ1-1; D is unclear. This CDR3 region has 13 residues. Between the trimmed V and J ends, which lost 6 bases and 5 bases, there was a span of 16 bases. Germline V gives CDR1 SQVTM, CDR2 ANQGSEA.

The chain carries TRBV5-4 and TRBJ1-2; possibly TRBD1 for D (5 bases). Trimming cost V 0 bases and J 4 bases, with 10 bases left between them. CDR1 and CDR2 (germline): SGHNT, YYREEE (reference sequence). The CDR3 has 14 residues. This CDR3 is CASSLEQGGYGYTF. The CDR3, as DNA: TGTGCCAGCAGCTTGGAGCAGGGAGGCTATGGCTACACCTTC. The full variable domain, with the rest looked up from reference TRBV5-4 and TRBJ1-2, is ETGVTQSPTHLIKTRGQQVTLRCSSQSGHNTVSWYQQALGQGPQFIFQYYREEENGRGNFPPRFSGLQFPNYSSELNVNALELDDSALYLCASSLEQGGYGYTFGSGTRLTVV.

The CDR3 loop reads CATSRERGAKTQYF. The CDR3 coding sequence is TGTGCCACCAGCAGAGAACGCGGGGCCAAGACCCAGTACTTC. The V gene is TRBV15, the J gene TRBJ2-5, with D maybe TRBD2 (6 bases). There are 14 residues in the CDR3. Germline V gene data show CDR1 as LNHNV and CDR2 as YYDKDF (reference sequence). V was trimmed by 0 bases and J by 6 bases, leaving 11 bases between them.

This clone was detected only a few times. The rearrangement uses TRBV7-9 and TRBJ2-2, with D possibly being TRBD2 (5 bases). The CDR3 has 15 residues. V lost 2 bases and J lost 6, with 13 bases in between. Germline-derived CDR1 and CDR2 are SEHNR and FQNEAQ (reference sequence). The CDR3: CASSLPESRAGELFF. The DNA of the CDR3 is TGTGCCAGCAGCTTACCGGAGTCGCGGGCCGGGGAGCTGTTTTTT.

CDR3 sequence (DNA): TGTGCCAGTAGTCTCGGGGGAGGGAACACTGAAGCTTTCTTT. Translated: CASSLGGGNTEAFF. The J gene is TRBJ1-1, the V gene TRBV19, with D possibly being TRBD1 (5 bases). Between the trimmed V and J ends, which lost 5 bases and 1 base, there was a span of 11 bases. The CDR3 length is 14 residues. The germline CDR1 and CDR2 sequences are LNHDA and SQIVND (reference sequence).

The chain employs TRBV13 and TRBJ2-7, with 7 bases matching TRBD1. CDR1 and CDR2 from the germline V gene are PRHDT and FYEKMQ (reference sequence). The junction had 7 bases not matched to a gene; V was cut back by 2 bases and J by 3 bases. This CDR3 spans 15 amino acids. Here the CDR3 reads CASSLTGQKHYEQYF. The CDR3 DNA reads TGTGCCAGCAGCTTAACGGGACAGAAACACTACGAGCAGTACTTC.

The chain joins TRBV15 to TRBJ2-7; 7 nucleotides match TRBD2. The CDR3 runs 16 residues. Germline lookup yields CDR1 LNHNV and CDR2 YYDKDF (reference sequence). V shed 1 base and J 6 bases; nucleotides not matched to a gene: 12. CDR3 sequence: CATSRGTRDYPLEQYF. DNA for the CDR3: TGTGCCACCAGCAGAGGTACCCGGGACTACCCCCTCGAGCAGTACTTC. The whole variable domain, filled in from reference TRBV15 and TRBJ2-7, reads DAMVIQNPRYQVTQFGKPVTLSCSQTLNHNVMYWYQQKSSQAPKLLFHYYDKDFNNEADTPDNFQSRRPNTSFCFLDIRSPGLGDTAMYLCATSRGTRDYPLEQYFGPGTRLTVT.

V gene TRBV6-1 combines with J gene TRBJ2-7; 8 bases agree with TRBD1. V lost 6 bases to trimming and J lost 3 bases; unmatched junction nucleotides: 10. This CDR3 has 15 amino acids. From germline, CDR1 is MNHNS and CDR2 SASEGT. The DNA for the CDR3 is TGTGCCAGCAGCGATAGGACAGGGAGAATCTACGAGCAGTACTTC. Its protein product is CASSDRTGRIYEQYF.

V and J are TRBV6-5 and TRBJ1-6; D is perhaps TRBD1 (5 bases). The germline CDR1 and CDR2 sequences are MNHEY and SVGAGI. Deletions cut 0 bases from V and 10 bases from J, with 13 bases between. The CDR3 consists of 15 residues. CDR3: CASSYSRSQGSPLHF. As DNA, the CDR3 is TGTGCCAGCAGTTACTCGAGGTCCCAGGGCTCACCCCTCCACTTT.

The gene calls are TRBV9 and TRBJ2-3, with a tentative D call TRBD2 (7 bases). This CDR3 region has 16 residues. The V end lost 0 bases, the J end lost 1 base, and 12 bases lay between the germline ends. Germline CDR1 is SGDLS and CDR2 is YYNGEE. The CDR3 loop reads CASSVGRGPGTDTQYF. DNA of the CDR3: TGTGCCAGCAGCGTAGGGCGGGGGCCCGGCACAGATACGCAGTATTTT.

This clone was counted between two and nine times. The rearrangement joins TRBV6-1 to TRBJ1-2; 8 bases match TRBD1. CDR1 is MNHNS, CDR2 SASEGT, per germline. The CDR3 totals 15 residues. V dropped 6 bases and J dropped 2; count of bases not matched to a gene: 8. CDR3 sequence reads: CASRNSNRGNYGYTF. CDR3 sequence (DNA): TGTGCCAGCAGAAACTCCAACAGGGGGAACTATGGCTACACCTTC.

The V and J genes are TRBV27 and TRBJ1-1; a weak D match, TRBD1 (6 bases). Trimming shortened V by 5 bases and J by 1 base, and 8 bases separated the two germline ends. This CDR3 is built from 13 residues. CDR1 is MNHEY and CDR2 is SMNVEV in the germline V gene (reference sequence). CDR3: CASSPTGNTEAFF. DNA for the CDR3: TGTGCCAGCAGTCCGACAGGGAACACTGAAGCTTTCTTT.

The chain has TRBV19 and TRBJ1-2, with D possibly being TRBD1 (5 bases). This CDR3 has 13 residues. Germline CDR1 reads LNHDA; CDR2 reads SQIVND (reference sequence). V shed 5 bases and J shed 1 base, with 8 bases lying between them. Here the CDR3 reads CASSPQGNYGYTF. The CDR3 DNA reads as TGTGCCAGTAGTCCGCAGGGTAACTATGGCTACACCTTC.

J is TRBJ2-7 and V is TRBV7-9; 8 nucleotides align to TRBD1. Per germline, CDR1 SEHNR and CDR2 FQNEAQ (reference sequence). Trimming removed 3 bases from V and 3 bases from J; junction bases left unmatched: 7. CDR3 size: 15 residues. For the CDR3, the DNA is TGTGCCAGCAGCTTTGACAGGGGTCGACTCTACGAGCAGTACTTC. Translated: CASSFDRGRLYEQYF.

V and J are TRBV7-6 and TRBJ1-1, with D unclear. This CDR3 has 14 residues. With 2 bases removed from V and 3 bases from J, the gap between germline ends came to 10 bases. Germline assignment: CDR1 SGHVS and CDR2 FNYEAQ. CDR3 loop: CASSLRPQYTEAFF. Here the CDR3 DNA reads TGTGCCAGCAGCTTACGGCCACAGTACACTGAAGCTTTCTTT.

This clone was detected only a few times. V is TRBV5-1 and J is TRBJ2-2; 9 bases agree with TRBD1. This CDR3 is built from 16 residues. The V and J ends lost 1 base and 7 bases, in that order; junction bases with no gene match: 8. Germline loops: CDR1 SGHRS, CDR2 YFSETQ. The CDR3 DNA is TGCGCCAGCAGCTTGACCGGGACAGGGATAGGCGGGGAGCTGTTTTTT. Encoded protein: CASSLTGTGIGGELFF.

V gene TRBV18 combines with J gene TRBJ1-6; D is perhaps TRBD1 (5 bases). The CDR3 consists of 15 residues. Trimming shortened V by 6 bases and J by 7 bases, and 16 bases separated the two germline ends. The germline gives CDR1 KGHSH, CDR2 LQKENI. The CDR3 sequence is CASSRGGRDNSPLHF. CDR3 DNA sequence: TGTGCCAGCTCCCGGGGGGGGAGAGACAATTCACCCCTCCACTTT. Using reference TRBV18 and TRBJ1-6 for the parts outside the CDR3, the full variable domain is NAGVMQNPRHLVRRRGQEARLRCSPMKGHSHVYWYRQLPEEGLKFMVYLQKENIIDESGMPKERFSAEFPKEGPSILRIQQVVRGDSAAYFCASSRGGRDNSPLHFGNGTRLTVT.